The 22 T cell receptor beta chains below come from one sample, sequenced in a study of control samples from healthy donors and cancer patients. Sequenced by immunoSEQ multiplex PCR; TCRdb stores in-frame clones only, minus some. This table has 90,000 to 150,000 clones, roughly nine tenths appearing once. Material for sequencing was blood. These receptors originate from a woman aged 18 to 35 in good health.

The chain joins TRBV6-2 or TRBV6-3 to TRBJ2-7; D is perhaps TRBD1 or TRBD2 (6 bases each). This CDR3 comprises 15 residues. Germline CDR1 reads MNHEY; CDR2 reads SVGEGT. Trimming pared 4 bases from V and 2 bases from J, leaving 15 bases between. Here the CDR3 reads CASSSRGGLTYEQYF. DNA for the CDR3: TGTGCCAGCAGTTCCCGAGGGGGGCTTACCTACGAGCAGTACTTC.

This rearrangement joins TRBV4-3 to TRBJ1-1, with D unclear. The V gene lost 1 base and the J gene lost 4 bases, with 13 bases spanning the gap. The germline gives CDR1 LGHNA, CDR2 YSLEER. This CDR3 has 15 amino acids. The CDR3 spells CASSQVWVLSTEAFF. CDR3 sequence (DNA): TGCGCCAGCAGCCAAGTTTGGGTACTGAGCACTGAAGCTTTCTTT.

The chain carries TRBV9 and TRBJ1-1, with D maybe TRBD1 (5 bases). V lost 4 bases and J lost 1, with 8 bases in between. This CDR3 comprises 13 residues. Germline values: CDR1 SGDLS, CDR2 YYNGEE. The CDR3 DNA reads TGTGCCAGCAGCACAGGCTGGAACACTGAAGCTTTCTTT. This translates into CASSTGWNTEAFF.

The V and J genes are TRBV5-1 and TRBJ2-7; D remains unclear. In germline, CDR1 is SGHRS, CDR2 YFSETQ. Trimming stripped 2 bases from V and 3 bases from J, with 18 bases between. There are 16 residues in the CDR3. The CDR3 DNA follows: TGCGCCAGCAGCTTAGAGACTGGTACTGGGCTCTACGAGCAGTACTTC. As protein: CASSLETGTGLYEQYF.

This rearrangement joins TRBV2 to TRBJ1-1, with D possibly TRBD1 on 5 matching bases. This CDR3 contains 14 residues. Germline lookup yields CDR1 SNHLY and CDR2 FYNNEI. Trimming left V 7 bases short and J 1 base short, with 13 bases between. The CDR3, as DNA: TGTGCCAGCACCAAAGGCGGGGCGAACACTGAAGCTTTCTTT. It specifies CASTKGGANTEAFF.

V and J are TRBV7-3 and TRBJ1-6; 7 bases line up with TRBD1. Germline-derived CDR1 and CDR2 are SGHTA and FQGTGA. Trimming at V came to 5 bases and at J to 6 bases, leaving 4 bases not matched to a gene. The CDR3 loop spans 14 amino acids. The CDR3 DNA sequence: TGTGCCAGCAGCCCGGGACAGCCTAATTCACCCCTCCACTTT. Encoded protein: CASSPGQPNSPLHF.

The chain links TRBV4-3 to TRBJ1-1, with 8 nucleotides matching TRBD1. With V trimmed by 0 bases and J by 2 bases, 2 bases remained unmatched. Germline loops: CDR1 LGHNA, CDR2 YSLEER. The CDR3 spans 15 residues. The CDR3 bases are TGCGCCAGCAGCCAAGACGCAGGGGGCAACACTGAAGCTTTCTTT. Translating gives CASSQDAGGNTEAFF.

The CDR3 sequence: CASSDGWISPQFF. The DNA for the CDR3 is TGCGCCAGCAGCGATGGCTGGATCTCCCCGCAGTTCTTC. This chain uses TRBV10-1 with TRBJ2-1; D uncertain. V lost 6 bases, J lost 12 bases, and 18 bases lay in between. CDR1 and CDR2 from the germline V gene are WNHNN and SYGVQD (reference sequence). The CDR3 is 13 amino acids.

The rearrangement joins TRBV29-1 to TRBJ2-1, with D maybe TRBD1 (6 bases). Germline CDR1 reads SQVTM; CDR2 reads ANQGSEA. The CDR3 runs 13 residues. Trimming left V 7 bases short and J 3 bases short, with 13 bases between. CDR3 sequence: CSARGPVYNEQFF. The CDR3 DNA reads as TGCAGCGCCAGGGGTCCCGTCTACAATGAGCAGTTCTTC.

The rearrangement links TRBV27 to TRBJ2-7; TRBD1 aligns across 7 bases. This CDR3 spans 17 amino acids. J was trimmed by 3 bases and V by 2 bases; bases with no gene match: 13. The V gene's germline CDR1 is MNHEY and CDR2 SMNVEV (reference sequence). Here the CDR3 reads CASSLGPGRTGVYEQYF. The CDR3 nucleotides are TGTGCCAGCAGTTTAGGGCCCGGTAGAACAGGGGTCTACGAGCAGTACTTC.

The DNA for the CDR3 is TGCGCCAGCAGCTTGATAGGGGCTAGGACCCAAGAGACCCAGTACTTC. It specifies CASSLIGARTQETQYF. This sequence joins TRBV5-1 and TRBJ2-5, with a tentative D call TRBD1 (5 bases). The CDR3 extends over 16 amino acids. V lost 1 base and J 1 base, leaving 14 bases between the germline ends. The germline CDR1 and CDR2 sequences are SGHRS and YFSETQ.

Points on this clone: Different DNA sequences within this sample yield the same CDR3. This chain uses TRBV2 with TRBJ1-6; 7 nucleotides match TRBD1. The CDR3 contains 14 residues. With 4 bases clipped from V and 7 bases from J, the junction kept 4 bases outside the gene matches. The germline V gene has CDR1 SNHLY and CDR2 FYNNEI. CDR3: CASSAGGGNSPLHF. DNA for the CDR3: TGTGCCAGCAGTGCAGGGGGTGGAAATTCACCCCTCCACTTT.

The chain couples TRBV9 to TRBJ1-5, with TRBD1 matching 7 bases. Germline CDR1 SGDLS, CDR2 YYNGEE. Trimming at V came to 3 bases and at J to 4 bases, leaving 7 bases not matched to a gene. CDR3 size: 15 residues. CDR3 amino acids: CASSGTGAMNQPQHF. The CDR3, as DNA: TGTGCCAGCAGCGGGACAGGCGCGATGAATCAGCCCCAGCATTTT. The full variable domain, with the rest looked up from reference TRBV9 and TRBJ1-5, is DSGVTQTPKHLITATGQRVTLRCSPRSGDLSVYWYQQSLDQGLQFLIQYYNGEERAKGNILERFSAQQFPDLHSELNLSSLELGDSALYFCASSGTGAMNQPQHFGDGTRLSIL.

The chain recombines TRBV19 with TRBJ2-7; 7 positions agree with TRBD1. The trim removed 7 bases at V and 5 bases at J, leaving 11 bases unmatched. The length of the CDR3 is 14 residues. Germline-derived CDR1 and CDR2 are LNHDA and SQIVND (reference sequence). The CDR3 loop reads CASTIQGFGDEQYF. The CDR3 nucleotides read TGTGCCAGTACGATACAGGGGTTTGGCGACGAGCAGTACTTC.

The genes are TRBV27 and TRBJ1-6; the D gene is possibly TRBD1 (6 bases). The CDR3 is made up of 16 amino acids. Germline V CDR1 and CDR2: MNHEY, SMNVEV (reference sequence). V lost 0 bases, J lost 8 bases, and 14 bases lay in between. The CDR3 DNA reads as TGTGCCAGCAGTTTATCGAGGCAGGGGACTTATTCACCCCTCCACTTT. Its protein product is CASSLSRQGTYSPLHF.

The chain carries TRBV28 and TRBJ2-3, with D perhaps matching TRBD1 (6 bases). The CDR3 covers 16 residues. V lost 3 bases to trimming and J lost 2 bases, with 15 bases between them. CDR1 is MDHEN and CDR2 is SYDVKM in the germline V gene. The CDR3 nucleotides read TGTGCCAGCAGTTTCAGGGGCGCTAAGCTCACAGATACGCAGTATTTT. Its protein is CASSFRGAKLTDTQYF.

The rearrangement uses TRBV27 and TRBJ2-3; 9 nucleotides align to TRBD2. Losses at the gene ends were 3 bases for V and 1 base for J; bases not matched to a gene: 5. Germline CDR1 is MNHEY and CDR2 is SMNVEV (reference sequence). There are 16 residues in the CDR3. In nucleotides, the CDR3 is TGTGCCAGCAGTTTCGTAGCGGGAGTTCGCACAGATACGCAGTATTTT. Its protein is CASSFVAGVRTDTQYF.

This sequence joins TRBV2 and TRBJ2-3; TRBD1 or TRBD2 may be the D gene (5 bases each). From germline, CDR1 is SNHLY and CDR2 FYNNEI. The CDR3 extends over 17 amino acids. Trimming removed 3 bases at V and 2 bases at J, with 18 bases between. CDR3 region: CASSDRKAGAATDTQYF. For the CDR3, the DNA is TGTGCCAGCAGTGACCGGAAAGCCGGGGCCGCCACAGATACGCAGTATTTT.

The chain employs TRBV2 and TRBJ2-7, with D perhaps being TRBD1 or TRBD2 (6 bases each). With 5 bases removed from V and 4 bases from J, the gap between germline ends came to 15 bases. The CDR3 runs to 14 residues. The V gene's germline CDR1 is SNHLY and CDR2 FYNNEI. The DNA for the CDR3 is TGTGCCAGCAGTCAGAGAGGGGGGCAATACGAGCAGTACTTC. Protein: CASSQRGGQYEQYF. The variable domain in full, with the rest retrieved from reference TRBV2 and TRBJ2-7, is EPEVTQTPSHQVTQMGQEVILRCVPISNHLYFYWYRQILGQKVEFLVSFYNNEISEKSEIFDDQFSVERPDGSNFTLKIRSTKLEDSAMYFCASSQRGGQYEQYFGPGTRLTVT.

V and J are TRBV5-4 and TRBJ2-7; 12 nucleotides agree with TRBD2. This CDR3 spans 15 amino acids. The junction had 3 bases not matched to a gene; V was cut back by 5 bases and J by 0 bases. Germline-derived CDR1 and CDR2 are SGHNT and YYREEE (reference sequence). Here the CDR3 DNA reads TGTGCCAGCAGTACTAGCGGGAGGTTCTCCTACGAGCAGTACTTC. This encodes CASSTSGRFSYEQYF.

This chain links TRBV7-9 with TRBJ2-3; 11 bases are a match to TRBD1. This CDR3 comprises 13 residues. Germline CDR1 SEHNR, CDR2 FQNEAQ (reference sequence). CDR3 bases: TGTGCAGGTGGGGACAGGGGGTCCGATACGCAGTATTTT. Translated: CAGGDRGSDTQYF.

The chain couples TRBV6-2 or TRBV6-3 to TRBJ1-5; maybe TRBD1 (6 bases). Trimming pared 1 base from V and 1 base from J, leaving 11 bases between. The CDR3 length is 16 residues. Germline lookup yields CDR1 MNHEY and CDR2 SVGEGT. The CDR3 nucleotides are TGTGCCAGCAGTTACTTCGGACAGAAGAGCAATCAGCCCCAGCATTTT. It translates to CASSYFGQKSNQPQHF.